This T cell receptor (beta chain) derives from a study of blood T cell repertoires in COVID-19. Clones were read by immunoSEQ multiplex PCR, and TCRdb kept only the in-frame ones, dropping some. Of 85,000 to 100,000 clones in the sample, around 80% were seen once. Germline CDR1 and CDR2: KGHSH and LQKENI. The CDR3 is 14 residues long. Trimming pared 3 bases from V and 6 bases from J, leaving 9 bases between. This clonotype was obtained from a man over 45 who had recovered from COVID-19. The sequencing input was peripheral blood. This chain connects TRBV18 to TRBJ1-6, with D unresolved. CDR3 loop: CASSPQPGNSPLHF. For the CDR3, the DNA is TGTGCCAGCTCACCTCAACCGGGTAATTCACCCCTCCACTTT. Drawing the rest from reference TRBV18 and TRBJ1-6, the complete variable domain is NAGVMQNPRHLVRRRGQEARLRCSPMKGHSHVYWYRQLPEEGLKFMVYLQKENIIDESGMPKERFSAEFPKEGPSILRIQQVVRGDSAAYFCASSPQPGNSPLHFGNGTRLTVT.